These 12 T cell receptor beta chains originate from one sample sequenced in a study of cytomegalovirus exposure and HLA in healthy donors. PCR used 60 Vbeta primers and 13 Jbeta primers. TCRdb's table, derived via immunoSEQ multiplex PCR, lists solely in-frame clones and lacks some. The sample lists 90,000 to 110,000 clones, approximately 86% seen once, with roughly 6.1% in the top ten. The material sequenced was PBMCs. All receptors come from a man between 18 and 29 years old in good health and CMV-seronegative.

The rearrangement uses TRBV4-3 and TRBJ2-1; a possible D gene is TRBD2 (7 bases). The germline CDR1 and CDR2 sequences are LGHNA and YSLEER. V lost 5 bases, J lost 9 bases, and 17 bases lay in between. The CDR3 contains 14 residues. CDR3 residues: CASSYLGGPGEQFF. CDR3 DNA: TGCGCCAGCAGCTACTTGGGGGGGCCCGGTGAGCAGTTCTTC.

The J gene is TRBJ2-2, the V gene TRBV7-2, with TRBD2 matching 13 bases. The CDR3 totals 16 residues. Germline V CDR1 and CDR2: SGHTA, FQGNSA. V gave up 5 bases and J gave up 7 bases; unmatched junction bases: 7. In nucleotides, the CDR3 is TGTGCCAGCAGCCCTGGACTAGCGGGAGTAAACGGGGAGCTGTTTTTT. Translating gives CASSPGLAGVNGELFF. Full variable domain (missing parts from reference TRBV7-2 and TRBJ2-2): GAGVSQSPSNKVTEKGKDVELRCDPISGHTALYWYRQSLGQGLEFLIYFQGNSAPDKSGLPSDRFSAERTGGSVSTLTIQRTQQEDSAVYLCASSPGLAGVNGELFFGEGSRLTVL.

V usage is TRBV10-2 and J usage is TRBJ1-1, with TRBD1 as a possible D gene (5 bases). V lost 2 bases and J 4 bases, leaving 14 bases between the germline ends. The CDR3 has 15 amino acids. Germline V gene lookup returns CDR1 WSHSY and CDR2 SAAADI. CDR3 in DNA: TGCGCCAGCAGTGAGAACCCGACTAGGGGCACTGAAGCTTTCTTT. It codes for CASSENPTRGTEAFF.

The chain employs TRBV10-3 and TRBJ2-7; 9 bases map to TRBD2. Trimming took 4 bases from V and 1 from J; bases not matched to a gene: 5. There are 15 residues in the CDR3. Germline V lookup: CDR1 ENHRY, CDR2 SYGVKD. In nucleotides, the CDR3 is TGTGCCATCAGTGTCGGGCTAGCGGGATCCTACGAGCAGTACTTC. This sequence encodes CAISVGLAGSYEQYF.

The chain carries TRBV7-3 and TRBJ2-2; 9 positions agree with TRBD2. This CDR3 comprises 16 residues. Germline V gene sequence: CDR1 SGHTA, CDR2 FQGTGA. V lost 2 bases and J lost 6; bases outside the gene matches: 7. This CDR3 is CASSLLGSGSSGELFF. The CDR3 nucleotides are TGTGCCAGCAGCTTATTAGGTAGCGGGAGTTCCGGGGAGCTGTTTTTT.

The J gene is TRBJ2-1, the V gene TRBV11-2; D is ambiguous. The germline V gene encodes CDR1 SGHAT and CDR2 FQNNGV. The length of the CDR3 is 15 residues. Trimming cost V 4 bases and J 5 bases, with 15 bases left between them. The CDR3, as DNA: TGTGCCAGCAGCTCCCGTTCCCCTATAGACAATGAGCAGTTCTTC. It specifies CASSSRSPIDNEQFF.

The CDR3 region has the DNA TGTGCCAGCAGTTTTGGGGCTAGACAAGAGACCCAGTACTTC. Translated, it gives CASSFGARQETQYF. The V and J genes are TRBV28 and TRBJ2-5, with D maybe TRBD1 (5 bases). V lost 3 bases, J lost 2 bases, and 10 bases lay in between. The germline gives CDR1 MDHEN, CDR2 SYDVKM. CDR3 length equals 14 residues.

The chain carries TRBV11-2 and TRBJ2-7; 7 bases map to TRBD2. The CDR3 runs to 17 residues. Trimming at V came to 2 bases and at J to 0 bases, leaving 10 bases not matched to a gene. CDR1 is SGHAT, CDR2 FQNNGV, per germline. The CDR3 here is CASSLPAGRRFSYEQYF. DNA of the CDR3: TGTGCCAGCAGCTTACCAGCGGGACGGCGATTCTCCTACGAGCAGTACTTC.

V is TRBV18 and J is TRBJ2-7; D is perhaps TRBD1 (6 bases). CDR1 and CDR2 (germline): KGHSH, LQKENI. Trimming cost V 3 bases and J 6 bases, with 15 bases left between them. CDR3 length equals 14 residues. The CDR3 sequence is CASSPWQGTVEQYF. DNA of the CDR3: TGTGCCAGCTCACCGTGGCAGGGGACGGTCGAGCAGTACTTC.

The chain recombines TRBV5-6 with TRBJ2-1; TRBD2 agrees at 15 bases. Germline lookup yields CDR1 SGHDT and CDR2 YYEEEE. The CDR3 has 16 amino acids. Trimming at V came to 4 bases and at J to 15 bases, leaving 14 bases not matched to a gene. In DNA, the CDR3 is TGTGCCAGCAGCGACGGACTAGCGGGAGGGCCGGTTCTCCCGTTCTTC. This encodes CASSDGLAGGPVLPFF.

In its sample, this clone was seen a few times. The chain uses TRBV7-3 and TRBJ2-1; 8 bases agree with TRBD2. Per the germline V gene, CDR1 is SGHTA and CDR2 is FQGTGA. With V trimmed by 5 bases and J by 7 bases, 13 bases remained unmatched. The CDR3 has 16 residues. This CDR3 is CASSQSEAGVGNEQFF. CDR3 nucleotide sequence: TGTGCCAGCAGCCAATCGGAAGCGGGAGTGGGTAATGAGCAGTTCTTC.

This chain joins TRBV30 and TRBJ2-3; D ambiguous. The V and J ends lost 4 bases and 6 bases respectively, with 11 bases between them. Germline CDR1 and CDR2: GTSNPN and SVGIG (reference sequence). CDR3 length equals 12 residues. The CDR3 is CAWTLNADTQYF. CDR3 coding DNA: TGTGCCTGGACTCTTAACGCGGATACGCAGTATTTT. Full variable domain (outside the CDR3, taken from reference TRBV30 and TRBJ2-3): SQTIHQWPATLVQPVGSPLSLECTVEGTSNPNLYWYRQAAGRGLQLLFYSVGIGQISSEVPQNLSASRPQDRQFILSSKKLLLSDSGFYLCAWTLNADTQYFGPGTRLTVL.